This is a list of T cell receptor beta chains from one sample in a study of T cell changes during pregnancy in multiple sclerosis. Clones were read by immunoSEQ multiplex PCR, and TCRdb kept only the in-frame ones, dropping some. The data show about 59,000 clones, 94% seen once. This material consisted of CD8+ T cells from peripheral blood mononuclear cells, taken after pregnancy. Source of these receptors: a female donor with multiple sclerosis, enrolled in a pregnancy study. Each CDR3 is given with its conserved first and last residue. D genes are given only for firm matches. Only some rows state a clone size, as once, few, many or a class for expanded clones.

d_gene: TRBD2; len: 14; abundance: -; v_gene: TRBV27; j_gene: TRBJ2-1; CDR3nt: TGTGCCAGCAGCGGACTAGCGGGAGCGAATGAGCAGTTCTTC; CDR3aa: CASSGLAGANEQFF
d_gene: TRBD1; len: 17; abundance: -; v_gene: TRBV29-1; j_gene: TRBJ1-3; CDR3nt: TGCAGCGTTGAAGATCGGGGAGGCAGGGGGCCCGGAAACACCATATATTTT; CDR3aa: CSVEDRGGRGPGNTIYF
d_gene: -; len: 11; abundance: -; v_gene: TRBV28; j_gene: TRBJ1-1; CDR3nt: TGTGCCAGCAGGGATTCAGGGGAAGCTTTCTTT; CDR3aa: CASRDSGEAFF
d_gene: TRBD2; len: 11; abundance: -; v_gene: TRBV29-1; j_gene: TRBJ2-1; CDR3nt: TGCAGCCCTACCTCTAGCGGAGAGCAGTTCTTC; CDR3aa: CSPTSSGEQFF
d_gene: -; len: 13; abundance: -; v_gene: TRBV27; j_gene: TRBJ2-7; CDR3nt: TGTGCCAGCAGTTACGCGGGTTCCTACGAGCAGTACTTC; CDR3aa: CASSYAGSYEQYF
d_gene: TRBD1; len: 14; abundance: -; v_gene: TRBV5-1; j_gene: TRBJ2-7; CDR3nt: TGCGCCAGCAGCGCCCGACAGGGCCTCTACGAGCAGTACTTC; CDR3aa: CASSARQGLYEQYF
d_gene: TRBD1; len: 12; abundance: -; v_gene: TRBV27; j_gene: TRBJ2-1; CDR3nt: TGTGCCAGCAATCAGGGGGCCAATGAGCAGTTCTTC; CDR3aa: CASNQGANEQFF
d_gene: TRBD2; len: 16; abundance: -; v_gene: TRBV13; j_gene: TRBJ2-7; CDR3nt: TGTGCCAGCAGCTTAGCTAGCGGGCTTCTCTCCTACGAGCAGTACTTC; CDR3aa: CASSLASGLLSYEQYF
d_gene: TRBD2; len: 15; abundance: -; v_gene: TRBV2; j_gene: TRBJ2-5; CDR3nt: TGTGCCAGCACCACAGGGACTAGCGGGGCGAAGACCCAGTACTTC; CDR3aa: CASTTGTSGAKTQYF
d_gene: -; len: 14; abundance: -; v_gene: TRBV11-2; j_gene: TRBJ1-3; CDR3nt: TGTGCCAGCAGCCTACTAGACTCTGGAAACACCATATATTTT; CDR3aa: CASSLLDSGNTIYF
d_gene: -; len: 11; abundance: -; v_gene: TRBV30; j_gene: TRBJ1-2; CDR3nt: TGTGCCTGGAGTCCTTCGCAGGGCTACACCTTC; CDR3aa: CAWSPSQGYTF
d_gene: -; len: 13; abundance: -; v_gene: TRBV28; j_gene: TRBJ2-7; CDR3nt: TGTGCCAGCAGTTTACGCGGGGTAAACGAGCAGTACTTC; CDR3aa: CASSLRGVNEQYF
d_gene: -; len: 14; abundance: -; v_gene: TRBV10-2; j_gene: TRBJ1-1; CDR3nt: TGCGCCAGCAGTGAGCGGCAGGTTATACGAGAAGCTTTCTTT; CDR3aa: CASSERQVIREAFF
d_gene: TRBD1; len: 15; abundance: -; v_gene: TRBV13; j_gene: TRBJ1-4; CDR3nt: TGTGCCAGCAGCACCATAACAGGGGGAGGCGAAAAACTGTTTTTT; CDR3aa: CASSTITGGGEKLFF
d_gene: TRBD1; len: 17; abundance: -; v_gene: TRBV30; j_gene: TRBJ2-7; CDR3nt: TGTGCCTGGAGTGTGCTACAACCGGGACAGGGTTTCCACGAGCAGTACTTC; CDR3aa: CAWSVLQPGQGFHEQYF
d_gene: TRBD2; len: 13; abundance: -; v_gene: TRBV29-1; j_gene: TRBJ2-1; CDR3nt: TGCAGCGTTGGTGGGGGGGAGTATAATGAGCAGTTCTTC; CDR3aa: CSVGGGEYNEQFF
d_gene: TRBD1; len: 16; abundance: -; v_gene: TRBV6-1; j_gene: TRBJ2-5; CDR3nt: TGTGCCAGCAGTGAAGGACTTCGGACAGGCCAAGAGACCCAGTACTTC; CDR3aa: CASSEGLRTGQETQYF
d_gene: -; len: 13; abundance: -; v_gene: TRBV5-1; j_gene: TRBJ2-1; CDR3nt: TGCGCCAGCGGGAGACAGGATAACAATGAGCAGTTCTTC; CDR3aa: CASGRQDNNEQFF
d_gene: -; len: 12; abundance: -; v_gene: TRBV19; j_gene: TRBJ1-2; CDR3nt: TGTGCCAGTGGTTCAGGGAACTATGGCTACACCTTC; CDR3aa: CASGSGNYGYTF
d_gene: -; len: 14; abundance: -; v_gene: TRBV7-9; j_gene: TRBJ2-3; CDR3nt: TGTGCCAGCAGCGCAGGGAAGACGACAGATACGCAGTATTTT; CDR3aa: CASSAGKTTDTQYF
d_gene: -; len: 13; abundance: -; v_gene: TRBV7-9; j_gene: TRBJ2-3; CDR3nt: TGTGCCAGCAGCTTAACTAAAAGGGATACGCAGTATTTT; CDR3aa: CASSLTKRDTQYF
d_gene: TRBD2; len: 17; abundance: -; v_gene: TRBV7-9; j_gene: TRBJ2-1; CDR3nt: TGTGCCAGCAGCCAGACTAGCATTCCGAGCTCCTACAATGAGCAGTTCTTC; CDR3aa: CASSQTSIPSSYNEQFF
d_gene: TRBD1; len: 14; abundance: -; v_gene: TRBV30; j_gene: TRBJ2-7; CDR3nt: TGTGCCTGGACGAAAAACATGGGACAGCGAGAGCAGTACTTC; CDR3aa: CAWTKNMGQREQYF
d_gene: TRBD2; len: 15; abundance: -; v_gene: TRBV7-8; j_gene: TRBJ2-1; CDR3nt: TGTGCCAGCAGCTCGGGGACTAGCGCATACAATGAGCAGTTCTTC; CDR3aa: CASSSGTSAYNEQFF
d_gene: -; len: 20; abundance: -; v_gene: TRBV28; j_gene: TRBJ2-4; CDR3nt: TGTGCCAGCAGTTCCATTCGCCTGGCCTCTTTCACGGGTGCCAAAAACATTCAGTACTTC; CDR3aa: CASSSIRLASFTGAKNIQYF
d_gene: TRBD1; len: 15; abundance: once; v_gene: TRBV5-1; j_gene: TRBJ1-2; CDR3nt: TGCGCCAGCAGCCCCGGGACAGACGATAACTATGGCTACACCTTC; CDR3aa: CASSPGTDDNYGYTF
d_gene: TRBD2; len: 19; abundance: -; v_gene: TRBV7-8; j_gene: TRBJ2-1; CDR3nt: TGTGCCAGCAGCTTAGCGTATGGTGTCGCGGGAGACCCCTACAATGAGCAGTTCTTC; CDR3aa: CASSLAYGVAGDPYNEQFF
d_gene: -; len: 12; abundance: -; v_gene: TRBV27; j_gene: TRBJ2-1; CDR3nt: TGTGCCAGCAGCCCTACCAGAGGTCGGCCCATCTTC; CDR3aa: CASSPTRGRPIF
d_gene: TRBD2; len: 16; abundance: -; v_gene: TRBV9; j_gene: TRBJ2-7; CDR3nt: TGTGCCAGCAGCGTAGCCACTAGCGGGAGCGTGCGGGAGCAGTACTTC; CDR3aa: CASSVATSGSVREQYF
d_gene: -; len: 16; abundance: -; v_gene: TRBV5-1; j_gene: TRBJ2-1; CDR3nt: TGCGCCAGCAGCGGGGCAGGGCTCCATGTGGTTAATGAGCAGTTCTTC; CDR3aa: CASSGAGLHVVNEQFF
d_gene: -; len: 14; abundance: once; v_gene: TRBV19; j_gene: TRBJ2-2; CDR3nt: TGTGCCAGTAGTATAGTGACTAGTACCGGGGAGCTGTTTTTT; CDR3aa: CASSIVTSTGELFF
d_gene: -; len: 14; abundance: -; v_gene: TRBV27; j_gene: TRBJ2-7; CDR3nt: TGTGCCAGCAGTTTATCGCGCGGATCCTACGAGCAGTACTTC; CDR3aa: CASSLSRGSYEQYF
d_gene: TRBD1; len: 15; abundance: -; v_gene: TRBV19; j_gene: TRBJ2-1; CDR3nt: TGTGCCAGTAGTACCGGCCGACAGGGATGGAATGAGCAGTTCTTC; CDR3aa: CASSTGRQGWNEQFF
d_gene: -; len: 16; abundance: -; v_gene: TRBV5-6; j_gene: TRBJ2-7; CDR3nt: TGTGCCAGCAGCTCTATGACCGGGACTGGGCCCTACGAGCAGTACTTC; CDR3aa: CASSSMTGTGPYEQYF
d_gene: TRBD1; len: 15; abundance: -; v_gene: TRBV27; j_gene: TRBJ1-1; CDR3nt: TGTGCCAGCAGCCACACAACAGGGGGGTTCACTGAAGCTTTCTTT; CDR3aa: CASSHTTGGFTEAFF
d_gene: TRBD1; len: 14; abundance: -; v_gene: TRBV19; j_gene: TRBJ1-3; CDR3nt: TGTGCCAGTACCGACAGGGCCTCTGGAAACACCATATATTTT; CDR3aa: CASTDRASGNTIYF
d_gene: TRBD2; len: 13; abundance: -; v_gene: TRBV5-6; j_gene: TRBJ2-2; CDR3nt: TGTGCCAGCAGTCCGCGGGGGGCCGGGGAGCTGTTTTTT; CDR3aa: CASSPRGAGELFF
d_gene: -; len: 14; abundance: once; v_gene: TRBV19; j_gene: TRBJ2-7; CDR3nt: TGTGCCAGTAGTATGGTCGGTAGCTCCTACGAGCAGTACTTC; CDR3aa: CASSMVGSSYEQYF
d_gene: TRBD2; len: 18; abundance: -; v_gene: TRBV29-1; j_gene: TRBJ2-7; CDR3nt: TGCAGCGTTTTGGTCAGGGAAGAGTCTAGCGGGAGGATATACGAGCAGTACTTC; CDR3aa: CSVLVREESSGRIYEQYF
d_gene: -; len: 12; abundance: medium-sized; v_gene: TRBV30; j_gene: TRBJ2-1; CDR3nt: TGTGCCTGGAGTGTATCCGGTTGGTGGAGGTTCTTC; CDR3aa: CAWSVSGWWRFF
d_gene: TRBD2; len: 15; abundance: -; v_gene: TRBV4-1; j_gene: TRBJ2-7; CDR3nt: TGCGCCAGCAGCGCCCGGGCTAGCGGGATTGGCGAGCAGTACTTC; CDR3aa: CASSARASGIGEQYF
d_gene: -; len: 13; abundance: -; v_gene: TRBV5-6; j_gene: TRBJ2-7; CDR3nt: TGTGCCAGCAGCGGCGGCGGCTCCTACGAGCAGTACTTC; CDR3aa: CASSGGGSYEQYF
d_gene: -; len: 14; abundance: -; v_gene: TRBV9; j_gene: TRBJ1-1; CDR3nt: TGTGCCAGCAGCCTACAGGGAATGAACACTGAAGCTTTCTTT; CDR3aa: CASSLQGMNTEAFF
d_gene: -; len: 14; abundance: -; v_gene: TRBV27; j_gene: TRBJ1-3; CDR3nt: TGTGCCAGCAGTTTGGGCCGGATTGGAAACACCATATATTTT; CDR3aa: CASSLGRIGNTIYF
d_gene: -; len: 15; abundance: -; v_gene: TRBV11-2; j_gene: TRBJ1-1; CDR3nt: TGTGCCAGCAGCTCATACAGGGAGAGGAACACTGAAGCTTTCTTT; CDR3aa: CASSSYRERNTEAFF
d_gene: -; len: 15; abundance: -; v_gene: TRBV30; j_gene: TRBJ2-2; CDR3nt: TGTGCCTGGAGCTGGGGGCTCTTGAACACCGGGGAGCTGTTTTTT; CDR3aa: CAWSWGLLNTGELFF
d_gene: -; len: 15; abundance: -; v_gene: TRBV28; j_gene: TRBJ1-1; CDR3nt: TGTGCCAGCAGTTTAGTTGGGGGGGCGCACACTGAAGCTTTCTTT; CDR3aa: CASSLVGGAHTEAFF
d_gene: TRBD1; len: 17; abundance: -; v_gene: TRBV19; j_gene: TRBJ1-1; CDR3nt: TGTGCCAGTAGCCCCTGGGGACAGGGGGCCGTTAACACTGAAGCTTTCTTT; CDR3aa: CASSPWGQGAVNTEAFF
d_gene: -; len: 13; abundance: once; v_gene: TRBV5-4; j_gene: TRBJ2-6; CDR3nt: TGTGCCAGCACCCTGTCTGGGGCCAACGTCCTGACTTTC; CDR3aa: CASTLSGANVLTF
d_gene: -; len: 15; abundance: once; v_gene: TRBV7-2; j_gene: TRBJ2-7; CDR3nt: TGTGCCAGCAGCTTAGAGTCTAGCGACTCCTACGAGCAGTACTTC; CDR3aa: CASSLESSDSYEQYF
d_gene: -; len: 14; abundance: -; v_gene: TRBV4-1; j_gene: TRBJ2-3; CDR3nt: TGCGCCAGCAGCCATGTCGTTCGTCTGGATACGCAGTATTTT; CDR3aa: CASSHVVRLDTQYF
d_gene: -; len: 12; abundance: once; v_gene: TRBV4-2; j_gene: TRBJ1-1; CDR3nt: TGTGCCAGCAGCCAGGGCTCCTTAGGAGCTTTCTTT; CDR3aa: CASSQGSLGAFF
d_gene: TRBD2; len: 15; abundance: -; v_gene: TRBV5-6; j_gene: TRBJ2-1; CDR3nt: TGTGCCAGCAGCTGGACTAGCGGTTCATCCAATGAGCAGTTCTTC; CDR3aa: CASSWTSGSSNEQFF
d_gene: -; len: 17; abundance: -; v_gene: TRBV7-6; j_gene: TRBJ1-2; CDR3nt: TGTGCCAGCAGCCCGCGCGACGGGACTGAGACAAACTATGGCTACACCTTC; CDR3aa: CASSPRDGTETNYGYTF